The T cell receptor beta chain described here comes from a study of blood T cell repertoires in COVID-19. Data came from immunoSEQ multiplex PCR; TCRdb stores just in-frame clones and leaves some out. The sample includes some 210,000 clones, roughly 87% seen only once; the top ten take 10%. Cohort assignment relied on participant-reported clinical history. V was shortened by 4 bases and J by 6 bases, with 11 bases between the two germline ends. Germline CDR1 SGHRS, CDR2 YFSETQ. This CDR3 contains 13 residues. The TCR comes from a man in his late teens or twenties with acute COVID-19. J is TRBJ1-3 and V is TRBV5-1; tentatively, D is TRBD1 (6 bases). The specimen was PBMCs or T cells enriched from blood (not recorded which). The CDR3 bases are TGCGCCAGCAGCCGGGACACCCAAAACACCATATATTTT. As protein: CASSRDTQNTIYF.